Below are 4 T cell receptor beta chains sequenced from a single sample in a study of T cells in Graves' hyperthyroidism and ophthalmopathy. It was RNA transcripts that yielded the amplified TCR beta CDR3 regions. HTBI primers were used for first-round RT-PCR of the TCR CDR3. TCRdb recomputed calls from the multiplex PCR reads with MiXCR, one row per CDR3 protein. The table includes about 420,000 distinct CDR3 sequences, 15% to 18% detected once. Sample: blood. These TCRs come from a woman aged 18-29 years with Graves' hyperthyroidism.

This clonotype was seen more than once but under ten times. The genes are TRBV6-1 and TRBJ2-6, with 9 positions matching TRBD1. CDR3 length equals 18 residues. Germline CDR1 and CDR2: MNHNS and SASEGT. V shed 5 bases and J 1 base; nucleotides not matched to a gene: 9. CDR3 sequence (DNA): TGTGCCAGCAGTTCAGGACAGGGGTCCTTTTCTGGGGCCAACGTCCTGACTTTC. Its protein is CASSSGQGSFSGANVLTF.

This clonotype was seen repeatedly, ten times or more. The chain uses TRBV12-3 or TRBV12-4 and TRBJ2-3; 8 bases are a match to TRBD2. Losses at the gene ends were 4 bases for V and 4 bases for J; bases not matched to a gene: 7. The CDR3 sequence is 15 residues long. As DNA, the CDR3 is TGTGCCAGCAGTTGGGTTGCCGGGGGGGCAGATACGCAGTATTTT. It yields the protein CASSWVAGGADTQYF.

This clonotype showed up many times. As DNA, the CDR3 is TGTGCCAGCAGTTCGCAGAGGGTGGATGAGCAGTTCTTC. This sequence encodes CASSSQRVDEQFF. V usage is TRBV12-3 or TRBV12-4 and J usage is TRBJ2-1, with TRBD2 as a possible D gene (5 bases). V was cut by 4 bases and J by 8 bases, with 12 bases left in between. The CDR3 runs to 13 residues.

This clonotype appeared a few times. This rearrangement joins TRBV6-1 to TRBJ1-1, with D perhaps TRBD1 (6 bases). V lost 5 bases and J lost 4, with 11 bases in between. The CDR3 covers 13 residues. CDR1 MNHNS and CDR2 SASEGT come from the germline V gene. This CDR3 reads CASSTGRGTEAFF. CDR3 in DNA: TGTGCCAGCAGTACCGGCAGGGGCACTGAAGCTTTCTTT.